The 15 T cell receptor beta chains below come from one sample, sequenced in a study of OX40 agonist ivuxolimab in advanced cancers. Produced via immunoSEQ multiplex PCR; TCRdb's table is partial and in-frame only. Of around 67,000 clones in the sample, approximately 93% were seen once. This specimen was CD4+ or CD8+ T cells sorted from blood, taken in a trial of the OX40 agonist ivuxolimab. The receptor source for this set is an adult with an advanced solid tumor such as melanoma, head and neck, liver or kidney cancer.

This chain's CDR3 is CASSFTRRQYF. In DNA, the CDR3 is TGTGCCAGCAGCTTTACTCGCCGGCAGTACTTC. V is TRBV5-8 and J is TRBJ2-7, with no clear D. Germline V CDR1 and CDR2: SGHTS, YDEGEE. The V and J ends lost 2 bases and 9 bases respectively, with 9 bases between them. The CDR3 spans 11 residues.

V usage is TRBV28 and J usage is TRBJ2-5; weak D call: TRBD1 (6 bases). Trimming removed 4 bases at V and 0 bases at J, with 15 bases between. CDR3 size: 16 residues. CDR1 is MDHEN and CDR2 is SYDVKM in the germline V gene. The CDR3 DNA reads as TGTGCCAGCAGTTCCCCGTCAGGGGAACACCAAGAGACCCAGTACTTC. This translates into CASSSPSGEHQETQYF. The whole variable domain, remainder taken from reference TRBV28 and TRBJ2-5, is DVKVTQSSRYLVKRTGEKVFLECVQDMDHENMFWYRQDPGLGLRLIYFSYDVKMKEKGDIPEGYSVSREKKERFSLILESASTNQTSMYLCASSSPSGEHQETQYFGPGTRLLVL.

The rearrangement joins TRBV28 to TRBJ1-4; 7 positions match TRBD1. Germline V lookup: CDR1 MDHEN, CDR2 SYDVKM. V dropped 0 bases and J dropped 10; count of bases not matched to a gene: 8. The CDR3 runs 15 residues. The DNA for the CDR3 is TGTGCCAGCAGTTTATGGGCAGGACAGGAGGTAAAACTGTTTTTT. Amino acid sequence: CASSLWAGQEVKLFF.

This chain joins TRBV10-3 and TRBJ2-7, with D uncertain. The V end lost 10 bases, the J end lost 6 bases, and 22 bases lay between the germline ends. The CDR3 has 14 amino acids. From germline, CDR1 is ENHRY and CDR2 SYGVKD. The CDR3 region has the DNA TGTGCCACCAGGTATCCTGCCGGATCCGGCGAGCAGTACTTC. Translation: CATRYPAGSGEQYF.

The rearrangement links TRBV4-3 to TRBJ2-1, with 8 bases identical to TRBD2. Germline V gene lookup returns CDR1 LGHNA and CDR2 YSLEER. The junction had 3 bases not matched to a gene; V was cut back by 4 bases and J by 1 base. This CDR3 is built from 15 residues. The CDR3 DNA reads TGCGCCAGCAGCCGAGAGCGGGGGTCCTACAATGAGCAGTTCTTC. This codes for CASSRERGSYNEQFF.

This clone was detected once. This chain uses TRBV6-5 with TRBJ1-1, with no clear D. CDR3 size: 13 residues. V lost 2 bases and J 8 bases, leaving 12 bases between the germline ends. In germline, CDR1 is MNHEY, CDR2 SVGAGI. The CDR3 DNA is TGTGCCAGCAGTTACCCGAGGGCAGAAGAAGCTTTCTTT. It encodes CASSYPRAEEAFF.

This chain links TRBV10-3 with TRBJ1-6; 8 bases are shared with TRBD1. CDR1 ENHRY and CDR2 SYGVKD come from the germline V gene. The CDR3 has 15 amino acids. V shed 0 bases, J shed 9 bases, and the junction held 4 bases outside the gene matches. In DNA form, the CDR3 reads TGTGCCATCAGTGAGTCCGGACAGGGCAGTTCACCCCTCCACTTT. Translating gives CAISESGQGSSPLHF.

This chain uses TRBV10-1 with TRBJ2-1, with a weak D call TRBD2 (6 bases). The CDR3 runs 16 residues. The V gene's germline CDR1 is WNHNN and CDR2 SYGVQD (reference sequence). Trimming stripped 0 bases from V and 0 bases from J, with 9 bases between. The CDR3 DNA sequence: TGCGCCAGCAGTGAGTCAAGCGGGCTCTCCTACAATGAGCAGTTCTTC. Its protein is CASSESSGLSYNEQFF.

The J gene is TRBJ1-1, the V gene TRBV20-1, with D tentatively TRBD1 (5 bases). Deletions cut 4 bases from V and 10 bases from J, with 13 bases between. Germline V gene lookup returns CDR1 DFQATT and CDR2 SNEGSKA (reference sequence). The CDR3 runs 11 residues. This CDR3 is CSATLPQGAFF. In DNA, the CDR3 is TGCAGTGCTACATTGCCCCAGGGAGCTTTCTTT.

The genes are TRBV28 and TRBJ1-5; 8 nucleotides line up with TRBD1. This CDR3 is built from 19 residues. Trimming cost V 2 bases and J 2 bases; bases outside gene matches: 14. The germline V gene has CDR1 MDHEN and CDR2 SYDVKM. The CDR3 region is CASSLGAGGGRQGNQPQHF. The CDR3 coding sequence is TGTGCCAGCAGTTTAGGGGCAGGGGGCGGTAGACAAGGCAATCAGCCCCAGCATTTT.

This clone was counted a single time. J is TRBJ1-1 and V is TRBV7-2, with D unresolved. Germline assignment: CDR1 SGHTA and CDR2 FQGNSA. The CDR3 is 14 residues long. V was cut by 4 bases and J by 7 bases, with 16 bases left in between. The CDR3 DNA sequence: TGTGCCAGCAGCTCGCGACTCCCTGGGGTTGAAGCTTTCTTT. Its protein is CASSSRLPGVEAFF.

The CDR3 is CASSGGTGQLQQFF. The CDR3 DNA is TGTGCCAGCAGTGGGGGGACAGGGCAGCTCCAGCAGTTCTTC. The rearrangement joins TRBV2 to TRBJ2-1, with 9 nucleotides matching TRBD1. Germline values: CDR1 SNHLY, CDR2 FYNNEI. The CDR3 length is 14 residues. J was trimmed by 11 bases and V by 4 bases; bases with no gene match: 9.

The chain is built from TRBV5-8 and TRBJ2-5, with D possibly being TRBD2 (6 bases). Germline values: CDR1 SGHTS, CDR2 YDEGEE. V lost 3 bases and J lost 4, with 19 bases in between. This CDR3 has 16 residues. The CDR3: CASSWGTTEGIETQYF. CDR3 DNA sequence: TGTGCCAGCAGCTGGGGGACGACGGAGGGAATAGAGACCCAGTACTTC.

The rearrangement joins TRBV6-5 to TRBJ1-1; D is possibly TRBD1 (6 bases). This CDR3 has 16 amino acids. Germline values: CDR1 MNHEY, CDR2 SVGAGI. Deletions cut 0 bases from V and 6 bases from J, with 17 bases between. For the CDR3, the DNA is TGTGCCAGCAGTTACTCGGGGGGGCGGCGGGTGGCTGAAGCTTTCTTT. Its protein product is CASSYSGGRRVAEAFF.

The chain is built from TRBV18 and TRBJ2-7; no clear D. V lost 0 bases, J lost 5 bases, and 8 bases lay in between. The germline CDR1 and CDR2 sequences are KGHSH and LQKENI. The CDR3 sequence is 13 residues long. Here the CDR3 reads CASSPPGTDEQYF. CDR3 nucleotides: TGTGCCAGCTCACCACCCGGCACAGACGAGCAGTACTTC.